A single sample is the source of the 8 T cell receptor beta chains below, sequenced in a study of blood T cells in healthy people across ages. Next came a second PCR, run for roughly 6 to 11 cycles, which used a sample-barcoded 5' primer along with a J-beta primer mix. One entry per CDR3 protein results from TCRdb running MiXCR on the 5' RACE reads. The sample yields approximately 700,000 distinct CDR3 sequences, 32% seen once. Sequencing was carried out using blood. The receptors were gathered from a woman older than 75 in good health.

The chain has TRBV20-1 and TRBJ2-1, with D possibly being TRBD1 or TRBD2 (5 bases each). The CDR3 runs 13 residues. CDR1 is DFQATT and CDR2 is SNEGSKA in the germline V gene (reference sequence). The CDR3: CGVRTGRQETLFF. The CDR3 region has the DNA TGCGGTGTTAGGACGGGGCGCCAAGAGACCCTGTTCTTC.

CDR3 residues: CATSDSTRAGGYNNEQFF. CDR3 coding DNA: TGTGCCACCAGTGATTCTACGAGAGCGGGGGGCTATAACAATGAGCAGTTCTTC. The chain joins TRBV24-1 to TRBJ2-1, with 9 positions matching TRBD2. Germline V lookup: CDR1 KGHDR, CDR2 SFDVKD. CDR3 length: 18 residues. With 2 bases clipped from V and 5 bases from J, the junction kept 12 bases outside the gene matches.

This clonotype was counted ten times or more. The chain recombines TRBV12-3 or TRBV12-4 with TRBJ1-2; weak D call: TRBD1 (5 bases). This CDR3 contains 16 residues. V was shortened by 1 base and J by 1 base, with 13 bases between the two germline ends. In nucleotides, the CDR3 is TGTGCCAGCAGTTTAGGAGGGGCGGACCGTAACTATGGCTACACCTTC. Residues: CASSLGGADRNYGYTF.

V is TRBV27 and J is TRBJ2-5; D gene uncertain. Trimming shortened V by 4 bases and J by 0 bases, and 6 bases separated the two germline ends. This CDR3 has 13 residues. Germline V gives CDR1 MNHEY, CDR2 SMNVEV (reference sequence). CDR3 residues: CASSSLNQETQYF. As DNA, the CDR3 is TGTGCCAGCAGTTCCCTAAACCAAGAGACCCAGTACTTC.

This chain uses TRBV5-1 with TRBJ2-5; 11 bases are a match to TRBD1. V was pared by 0 bases and J by 3 bases, with 4 bases of the junction left unmatched. Germline CDR1 is SGHRS and CDR2 is YFSETQ. CDR3 length: 16 residues. DNA of the CDR3: TGCGCCAGCAGCTTGGGGGGGACAGGGGGTGAAGAGACCCAGTACTTC. This sequence encodes CASSLGGTGGEETQYF.

V usage is TRBV7-2 and J usage is TRBJ2-4, with D unclear. Germline lookup yields CDR1 SGHTA and CDR2 FQGNSA. The CDR3 is made up of 16 amino acids. V was shortened by 1 base and J by 3 bases, with 13 bases between the two germline ends. The chain's CDR3 is CASSLGPDWGKNIQYF. The CDR3 DNA follows: TGTGCCAGCAGCTTAGGGCCTGACTGGGGCAAAAACATTCAGTACTTC.

As to this clonotype: A much bigger clone sits one base away, suggesting this may be a read error. The rearrangement links TRBV7-2 to TRBJ2-7; a possible D gene is TRBD1 (5 bases). There are 16 residues in the CDR3. CDR1 and CDR2 from the germline V gene are SGHTA and FQGNSA. This chain's CDR3 is CANSLNGRASLYEQYF. CDR3 DNA sequence: TGTGCCAACAGCTTAAACGGCAGGGCATCTCTCTACGAGCAGTACTTC.

This clonotype has only a few counts. A much bigger clone sits one base away, suggesting this may be a read error. The chain uses TRBV29-1 and TRBJ1-4, with a possible D match to TRBD1 (6 bases). The CDR3 runs 13 residues. Trimming left V 4 bases short and J 4 bases short, with 10 bases between. Germline V gives CDR1 SQVTM, CDR2 ANQGSEA. CDR3 in amino acids: CSVGSGVNEKLFF. Here the CDR3 DNA reads TGCAGCGTTGGGTCAGGGGTTAATGAAAAACTGTTTTTT.